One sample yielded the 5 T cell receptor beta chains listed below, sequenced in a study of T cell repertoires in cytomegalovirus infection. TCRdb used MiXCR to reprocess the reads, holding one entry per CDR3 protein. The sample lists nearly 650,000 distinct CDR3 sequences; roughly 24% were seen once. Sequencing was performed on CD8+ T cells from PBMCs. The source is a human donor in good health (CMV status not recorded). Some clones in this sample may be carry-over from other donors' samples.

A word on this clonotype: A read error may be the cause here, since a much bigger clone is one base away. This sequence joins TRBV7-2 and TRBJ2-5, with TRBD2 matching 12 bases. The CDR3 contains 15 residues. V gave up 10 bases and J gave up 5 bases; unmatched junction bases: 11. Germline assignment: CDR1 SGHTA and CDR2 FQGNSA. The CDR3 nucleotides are TGTGCCAACAGTCCTAGCGGGGGGGCCTCGGAGACCCAGTACTTC. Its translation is CANSPSGGASETQYF.

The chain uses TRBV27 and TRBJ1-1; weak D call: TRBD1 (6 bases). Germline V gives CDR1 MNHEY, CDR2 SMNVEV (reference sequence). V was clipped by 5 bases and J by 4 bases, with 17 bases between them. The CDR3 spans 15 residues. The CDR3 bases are TGTGCCAGCAGTCCCAATCCCAGGGGCATCACTGAAGCTTTCTTT. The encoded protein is CASSPNPRGITEAFF.

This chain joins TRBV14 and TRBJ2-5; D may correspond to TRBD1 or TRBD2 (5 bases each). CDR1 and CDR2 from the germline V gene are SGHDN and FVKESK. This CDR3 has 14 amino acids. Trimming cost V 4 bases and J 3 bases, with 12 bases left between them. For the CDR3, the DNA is TGTGCCAGCAGCCCGAAAGGGACGGAAGAGACCCAGTACTTC. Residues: CASSPKGTEETQYF.

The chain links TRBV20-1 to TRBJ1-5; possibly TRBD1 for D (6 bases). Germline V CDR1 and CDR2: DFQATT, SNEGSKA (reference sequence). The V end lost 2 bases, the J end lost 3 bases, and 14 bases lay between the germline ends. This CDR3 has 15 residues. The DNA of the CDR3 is TGCAGTGCTAGAAACGTACAGGGAAACAATCAGCCCCAGCATTTT. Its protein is CSARNVQGNNQPQHF.

CDR3 region: CASSRDYSRNTQYF. CDR3 DNA: TGTGCCAGTAGCCGGGACTATTCTCGAAATACGCAGTATTTT. The genes are TRBV19 and TRBJ2-3; 7 positions agree with TRBD2. Germline CDR1 is LNHDA and CDR2 is SQIVND (reference sequence). The length of the CDR3 is 14 residues. V dropped 6 bases and J dropped 7; count of bases not matched to a gene: 10.